The clone carrying this TCR beta chain appeared a single time. Profiling relied on immunoSEQ multiplex PCR, and the TCRdb table lists in-frame clones only, not all of them. Of around 190,000 clones in the sample, roughly 83% were seen once. Before being deemed recovered, Cohort 3 donors had two negative PCRs, clearance, or symptom resolution. Trimming at V came to 5 bases and at J to 7 bases, leaving 7 bases not matched to a gene. Germline CDR1 reads SGHTA; CDR2 reads FQGTGA. The CDR3 has 14 residues. The data are from a study of blood T cell repertoires in COVID-19. Study context: The analysed material was cDNA or gDNA that came from T cells, B-cell-depleted T cells, or PBMCs.

The chain joins TRBV7-3 to TRBJ1-2; 10 bases agree with TRBD1. Sequencing used PBMCs or T cells enriched from blood (not recorded which). The TCR was taken from a woman in her twenties or thirties who had recovered from COVID-19. CDR3 coding DNA: TGTGCCAGCAGCGCAGGGACAGGGGCTGGTGGCTACACCTTC. Protein: CASSAGTGAGGYTF.